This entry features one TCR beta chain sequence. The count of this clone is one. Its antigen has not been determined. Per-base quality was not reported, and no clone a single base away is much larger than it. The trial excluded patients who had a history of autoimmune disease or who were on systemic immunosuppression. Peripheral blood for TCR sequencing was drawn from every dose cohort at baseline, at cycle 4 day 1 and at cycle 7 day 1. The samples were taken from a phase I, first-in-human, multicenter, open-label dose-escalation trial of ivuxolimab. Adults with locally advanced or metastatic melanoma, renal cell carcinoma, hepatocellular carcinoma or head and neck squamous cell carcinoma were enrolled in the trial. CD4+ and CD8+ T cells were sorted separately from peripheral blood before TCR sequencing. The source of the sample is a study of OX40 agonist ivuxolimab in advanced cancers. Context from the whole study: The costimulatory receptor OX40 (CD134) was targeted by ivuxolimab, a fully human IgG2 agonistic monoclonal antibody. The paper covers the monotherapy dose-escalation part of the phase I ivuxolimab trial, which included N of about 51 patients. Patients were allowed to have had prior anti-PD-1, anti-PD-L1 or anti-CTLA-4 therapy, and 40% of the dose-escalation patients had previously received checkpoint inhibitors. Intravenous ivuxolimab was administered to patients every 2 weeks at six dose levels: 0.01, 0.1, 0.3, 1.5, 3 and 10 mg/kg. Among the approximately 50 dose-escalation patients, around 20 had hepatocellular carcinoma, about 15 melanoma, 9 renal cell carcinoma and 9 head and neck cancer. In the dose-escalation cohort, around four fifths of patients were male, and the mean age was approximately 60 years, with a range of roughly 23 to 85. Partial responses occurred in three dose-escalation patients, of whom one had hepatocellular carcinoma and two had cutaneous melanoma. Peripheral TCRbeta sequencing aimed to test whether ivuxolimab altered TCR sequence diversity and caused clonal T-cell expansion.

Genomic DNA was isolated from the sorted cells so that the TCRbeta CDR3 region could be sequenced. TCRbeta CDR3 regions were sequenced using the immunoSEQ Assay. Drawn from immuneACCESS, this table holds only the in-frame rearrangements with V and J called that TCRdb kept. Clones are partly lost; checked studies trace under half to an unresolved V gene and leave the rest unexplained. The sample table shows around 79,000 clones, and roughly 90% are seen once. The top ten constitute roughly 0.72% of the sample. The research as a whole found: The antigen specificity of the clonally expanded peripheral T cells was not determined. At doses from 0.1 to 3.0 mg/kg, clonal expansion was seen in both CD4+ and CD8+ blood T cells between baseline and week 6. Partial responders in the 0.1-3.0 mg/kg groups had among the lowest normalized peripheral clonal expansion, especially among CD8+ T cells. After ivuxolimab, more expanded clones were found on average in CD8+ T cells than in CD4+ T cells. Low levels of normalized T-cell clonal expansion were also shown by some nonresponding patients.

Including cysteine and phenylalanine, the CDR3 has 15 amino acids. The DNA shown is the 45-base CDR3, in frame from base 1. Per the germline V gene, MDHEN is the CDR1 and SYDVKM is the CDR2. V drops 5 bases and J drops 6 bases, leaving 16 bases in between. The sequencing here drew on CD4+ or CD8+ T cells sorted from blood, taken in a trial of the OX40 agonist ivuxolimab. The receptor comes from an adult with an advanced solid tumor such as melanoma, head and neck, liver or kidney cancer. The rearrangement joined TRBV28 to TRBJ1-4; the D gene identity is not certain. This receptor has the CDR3 CASSASSLRDEKLFF. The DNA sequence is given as TGTGCCAGCAGTGCCTCGAGCCTTCGGGATGAAAAACTGTTTTTT.